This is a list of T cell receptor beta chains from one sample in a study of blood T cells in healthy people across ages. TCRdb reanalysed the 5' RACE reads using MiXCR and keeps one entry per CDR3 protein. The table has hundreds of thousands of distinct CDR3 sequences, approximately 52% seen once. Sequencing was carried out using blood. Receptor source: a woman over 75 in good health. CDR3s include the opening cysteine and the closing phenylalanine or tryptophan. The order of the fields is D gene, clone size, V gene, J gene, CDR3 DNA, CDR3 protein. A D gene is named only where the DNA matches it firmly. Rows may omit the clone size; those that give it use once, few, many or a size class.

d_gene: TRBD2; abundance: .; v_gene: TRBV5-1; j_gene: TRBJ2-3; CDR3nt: TGCGCCAGCAACGAATCAGCGGGGAGGGTCGCAGATACGCAGTATTTT; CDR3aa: CASNESAGRVADTQYF
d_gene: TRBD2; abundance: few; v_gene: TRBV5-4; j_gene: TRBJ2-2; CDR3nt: TGTGCCAGCAGCTTGATTGGACTAGCGGGTTCGAACACCGGGGAGCTGTTTTTT; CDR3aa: CASSLIGLAGSNTGELFF
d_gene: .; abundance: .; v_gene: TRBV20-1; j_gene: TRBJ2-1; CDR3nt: TGCAGTGCTAGCGTGAGTACAGTCTACAATGAGCAGTTCTTC; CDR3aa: CSASVSTVYNEQFF
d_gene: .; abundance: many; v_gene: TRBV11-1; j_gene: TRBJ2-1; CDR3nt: TGTGCCAGCACCCTACGACCCCCCCGGGGGTCAGTATACAATGAGCAGTTCTTC; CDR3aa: CASTLRPPRGSVYNEQFF
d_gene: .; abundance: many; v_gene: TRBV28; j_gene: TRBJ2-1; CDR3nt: TGTGCCAGCGGGGTTATCTACAATGAGCAGTTCTTC; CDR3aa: CASGVIYNEQFF
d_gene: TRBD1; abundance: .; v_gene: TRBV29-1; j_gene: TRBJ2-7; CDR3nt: TGCAGCTTCCGGACAGGGGGAGGGTACGAGCAGTACTTC; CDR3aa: CSFRTGGGYEQYF
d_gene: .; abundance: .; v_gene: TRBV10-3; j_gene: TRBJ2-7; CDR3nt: TGTGCCATCTGGGAGGGGGTTAAGAACGAGCAGTACTTC; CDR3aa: CAIWEGVKNEQYF
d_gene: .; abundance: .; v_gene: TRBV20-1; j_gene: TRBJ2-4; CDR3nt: TGCAGTGCTAGTTTTTATGCGAGCCTTCATGAGCAGTACTTC; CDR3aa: CSASFYASLHEQYF
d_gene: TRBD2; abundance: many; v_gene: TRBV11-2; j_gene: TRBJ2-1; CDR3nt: TGTGCCAGCAGCTTAGATGGCAGAACTAGCGGGCGTCGGCGGTTCTTC; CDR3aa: CASSLDGRTSGRRRFF
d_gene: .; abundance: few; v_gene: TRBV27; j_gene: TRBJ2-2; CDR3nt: TGTGCCAGCAGTTCCCATTGGGGCGGACCCGGGGAGCTGTTTTTT; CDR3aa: CASSSHWGGPGELFF
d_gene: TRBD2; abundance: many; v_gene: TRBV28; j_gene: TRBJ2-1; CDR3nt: TGTGCCAGCAAATTGGGGGGGGTCGGCAATGAGCAGTTCTTC; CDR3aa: CASKLGGVGNEQFF
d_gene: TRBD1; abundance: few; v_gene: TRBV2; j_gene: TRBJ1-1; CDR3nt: TGTGCCAGCAGTGGGGGAGGGGGCCCTTTAGATGAAGCTTTCTTT; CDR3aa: CASSGGGGPLDEAFF
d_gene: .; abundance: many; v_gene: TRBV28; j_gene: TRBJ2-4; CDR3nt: TGTGCCAGTCAGGGAGCCGCCCTAGCCAAAAACATTCAGTACTTC; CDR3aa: CASQGAALAKNIQYF
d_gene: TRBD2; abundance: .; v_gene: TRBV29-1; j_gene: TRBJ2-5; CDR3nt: TGCAGCGTTGCCTTCTCGACTAGCGGGGCCCAAGAGACCCAGTACTTC; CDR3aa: CSVAFSTSGAQETQYF
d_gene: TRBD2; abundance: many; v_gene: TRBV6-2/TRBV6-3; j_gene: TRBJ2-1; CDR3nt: TGTGCCAGCAGCCCTGGCGGGAGTAGAAATGAGCAGTTCTTC; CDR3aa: CASSPGGSRNEQFF
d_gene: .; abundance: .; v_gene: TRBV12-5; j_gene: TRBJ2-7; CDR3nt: TGTGCTAGCGGGATGGGGAGCTCCTACAATGAGCAGTACTTC; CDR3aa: CASGMGSSYNEQYF
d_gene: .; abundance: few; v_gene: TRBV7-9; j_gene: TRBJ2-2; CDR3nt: TGTGCCAGCAGCACAACACGTCGGGATACCGGGGAGCTGTTTTTT; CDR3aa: CASSTTRRDTGELFF
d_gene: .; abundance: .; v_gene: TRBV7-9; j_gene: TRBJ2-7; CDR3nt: TGTGCCAGCAGTGGCCCTTTGAGCGAGCAGTACTTC; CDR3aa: CASSGPLSEQYF
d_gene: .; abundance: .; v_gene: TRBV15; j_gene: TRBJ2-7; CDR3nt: TGTGCCACCAGCAGAGGGCCAGTAGCAAACCTCATCTACGAGCAGTACTTC; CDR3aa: CATSRGPVANLIYEQYF
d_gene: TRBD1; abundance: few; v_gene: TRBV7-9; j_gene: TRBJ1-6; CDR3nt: TGTGCCAGCAGCTTAGGGGACAGAGATTCACCCCTCCACTTT; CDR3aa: CASSLGDRDSPLHF
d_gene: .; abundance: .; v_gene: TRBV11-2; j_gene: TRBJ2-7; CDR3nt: TGTGCCAGCACCTCGTGGGTAGATACCTACGAGCAGTACTTC; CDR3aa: CASTSWVDTYEQYF
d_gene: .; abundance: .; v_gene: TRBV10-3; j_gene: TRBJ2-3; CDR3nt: TGTGCCATCAGTGCTGGTGGAGATACGCAGTATTTT; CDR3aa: CAISAGGDTQYF
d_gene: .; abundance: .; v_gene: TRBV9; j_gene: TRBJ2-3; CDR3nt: TGTGCCAGCAGCGTAGTACCGAAGACAGATACGCAGTATTTT; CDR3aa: CASSVVPKTDTQYF
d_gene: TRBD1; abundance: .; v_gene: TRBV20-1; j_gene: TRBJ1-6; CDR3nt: TGCAGTGCTGTGACAGGGGAGGTTTCACCCCTCCACTTT; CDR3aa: CSAVTGEVSPLHF
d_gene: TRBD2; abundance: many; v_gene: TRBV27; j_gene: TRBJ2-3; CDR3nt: TGTGCCAGCAGTTTACTGGCGGGAGGGATCACAGATACGCAGTATTTT; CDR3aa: CASSLLAGGITDTQYF
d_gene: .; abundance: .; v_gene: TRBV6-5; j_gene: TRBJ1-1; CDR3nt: TGTGCCAGCAGTTACGAAGGAGGTTTTGGCTCTGAAGCTTTCTTT; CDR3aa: CASSYEGGFGSEAFF
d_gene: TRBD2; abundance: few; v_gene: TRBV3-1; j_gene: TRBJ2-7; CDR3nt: TGTGCCAGCAGCCAAGTCAGCGGGAGCTCCTACGAGCAGTACTTC; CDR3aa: CASSQVSGSSYEQYF
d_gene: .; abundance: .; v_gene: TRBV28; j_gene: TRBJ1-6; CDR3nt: TGTGCCAGCAGTTTGCGGCCTCAGGGGCCCCCCCACTTT; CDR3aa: CASSLRPQGPPHF
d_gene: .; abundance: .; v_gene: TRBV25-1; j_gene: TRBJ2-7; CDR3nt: TGTGCCAGCAGTGATTTTGCGGGGCCCCGACGTGGCTACGAGCAGTACTTC; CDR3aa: CASSDFAGPRRGYEQYF
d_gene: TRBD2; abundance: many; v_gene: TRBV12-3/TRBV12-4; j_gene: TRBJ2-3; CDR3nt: TGTGCCAGCAGTTTACGGGGGGGCCTCACAGATACGCAGTATTTT; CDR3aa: CASSLRGGLTDTQYF
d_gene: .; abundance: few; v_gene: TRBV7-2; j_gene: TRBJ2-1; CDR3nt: TGTGCCAGCAGCCGCAATAGTGGGACTGGACTGTACAATGAGCAGTTCTTC; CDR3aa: CASSRNSGTGLYNEQFF
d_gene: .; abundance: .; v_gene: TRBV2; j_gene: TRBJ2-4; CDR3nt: TGTGCCAGCAGTGAAGCAAGGCAGGGGAGCATTCAGTACTTC; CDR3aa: CASSEARQGSIQYF
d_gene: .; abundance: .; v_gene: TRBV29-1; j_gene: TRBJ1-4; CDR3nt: TGCAGCGGCGAAGGGGCTAATGAAAAACTGTTTTTT; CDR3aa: CSGEGANEKLFF
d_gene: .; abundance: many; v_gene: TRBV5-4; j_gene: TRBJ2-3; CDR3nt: TGTGCCAGCAGCTCCGGTCTGGAGGAGGGCCAATATACGCAGTATTTT; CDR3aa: CASSSGLEEGQYTQYF
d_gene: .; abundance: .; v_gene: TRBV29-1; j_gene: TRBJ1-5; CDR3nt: TGCAGCGTTAGGGACCGAGATAGCAATCAGCCCCAGCATTTT; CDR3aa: CSVRDRDSNQPQHF
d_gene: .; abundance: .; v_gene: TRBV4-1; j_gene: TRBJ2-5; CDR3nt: TGCGCCAGCAGCCTCTCCCACAACAAAGAGACCCAGTACTTC; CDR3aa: CASSLSHNKETQYF